This T cell receptor beta chain was documented in a study of T-cell reconstitution after alpha-beta-depleted transplantation in children. Unique molecular identifiers were used to barcode this TCRbeta library. A single record per CDR3 protein comes from TCRdb applying MiXCR to the PCR reads. The table records some 500,000 distinct CDR3 sequences, about 16% of them present only once. With V trimmed by 6 bases and J by 0 bases, 4 bases remained unmatched. The CDR3 sequence is 14 residues long. The sequencing used PBMCs from the stem cell graft donor, collected from the stem cell graft. The chain couples TRBV12-3 or TRBV12-4 to TRBJ1-1; 7 bases are shared with TRBD1. This sequence originates from a human donor who donated a stem cell graft to a child with acute lymphoblastic leukemia. The CDR3 is CASRVRGVNTEAFF. As DNA, the CDR3 is TGTGCCAGCAGGGTCAGGGGGGTGAACACTGAAGCTTTCTTT.